This T cell receptor beta chain was captured by sequencing in a study of metastatic and nonmetastatic thyroid tumors. How the authors handled the data: Built for papillary thyroid cancer, a distant-metastasis classifier drew on CDR3 differences across clinicopathological groups. TCRdb re-clonotyped the PCR reads via MiXCR. The V and J calls and clone size are TCRdb's, not the authors'. The sample carries roughly 70,000 clones, more than 15% recorded once. Every patient was untreated before thyroid surgery. Germline loops: CDR1 SGHTA, CDR2 FQGNSA. CDR3 length equals 14 residues. The J segment lost 7 bases and the V segment lost 5 bases, leaving 10 bases of the junction unmatched.

The sequenced sample consisted of blood. The chain links TRBV7-2 to TRBJ2-7; 8 nucleotides align to TRBD2. The receptor's source is a female donor with papillary thyroid cancer or a benign thyroid nodule (not recorded which). Some clones in this sample may be carry-over from other donors' samples. CDR3 sequence: CASSRKRSGGEQYF. CDR3 nucleotide sequence: TGTGCCAGCAGCCGCAAACGGTCGGGAGGGGAGCAGTACTTC.